This T cell receptor beta chain was found in a study of T cell responses to AZD1222 COVID-19 vaccine. Points from the study as a whole: Clonal diversity was possibly underestimated, and white British individuals and females predominated among donors. Seropositive status at baseline applied to only a handful of AZD1222 recipients. Spike regions recognized by vaccine-associated CD4 TCRs spanned the protein, led by 160-218 and 743-854. The study sampled repertoires only after the peak T cell response.

Note on this clone: Its antigen remains unknown.

Repertoires were generated with immunoSEQ multiplex PCR, while TCRdb's copy carries only in-frame clones and drops some. Found here are 120,000 or so clones, 75% to 90% of them singletons; the top ten hold 11%. Germline lookup yields CDR1 SGHAT and CDR2 FQNNGV. The CDR3 totals 13 residues. V was pared by 0 bases and J by 8 bases, with 10 bases between. The receptor's source is an adult in good health. Specimen: peripheral blood, collected on day 0 of MenACWY control vaccination. The V call is TRBV11-2, the J call TRBJ1-2, with D perhaps matching TRBD1 (5 bases). Here the CDR3 reads CASSLEGVLGYTF. The CDR3 DNA reads TGTGCCAGCAGCTTAGAAGGGGTCCTCGGCTACACCTTC.